This T cell receptor (beta chain) was sequenced for a study of blood T cells in healthy people across ages (dated by TCRdb to about 2015). A note on the overall study: Template switching captured roughly one uniquely barcoded TCR beta cDNA molecule per two T cells in model experiments. Four age groups were formed from the donors: young (average approximately 15 years), middle-aged (approximately 41), aged (approximately 60) and long-lived (more than 75). The study analyzed two additional independent replicas of 1 million unique cDNA reads from the same blood draw for two donors, one aged 18 to 30 and one aged 80 or older. To avoid experimental bias, donors of different ages were randomly spread across the sequencing lanes. Age-related changes in TCR beta repertoire diversity were measured in the study by deep sequencing normalized with unique cDNA molecular identifiers. What the authors observed across the whole study: The CMV infection status of donors was not known, potentially confounding age-related changes in expanded clonotypes. The percentage of naive T cells measured by flow cytometry correlated strongly with observed TCR beta diversity. Compared with the aged group, more naive CD4+ T cells, fewer expanded clones and increased TCR diversity were shown by the long-lived group, suggesting age selection. Total diversity estimates from one million sequenced T cells were considered lower bounds and underestimates. Observed TCR beta diversity per million T cells fell roughly linearly with age, and a significant reduction was already apparent by age around 40. Since profiling was done on bulk unsorted PBMCs, naive and antigen-experienced compartments could not be conclusively compared.

Libraries came from 5' RACE. Instrument used: Illumina HiSeq 2500. The second PCR ran for about 6 to 11 cycles and used a J-beta primer mix along with a sample-barcoded 5' primer. Each TCR beta cDNA molecule received a unique molecular identifier from a template-switch 5' adaptor carrying 12 random nucleotides. At least 2.5 million CDR3-containing paired-end reads were obtained from each sample. First-strand cDNA synthesis was performed from all RNA using the Mint cDNA synthesis kit, with priming by a TRBC-specific oligonucleotide. After uracil-DNA glycosylase treatment, a first 18-cycle PCR used universal primers M1SS and BC2_uni_R on all cDNA. On the study's bioinformatics: For normalization, 1 million high-quality reads were randomly selected from each sample, with every read carrying a distinct molecular identifier. Instead of being binned into consensus sequences, reads with shared molecular identifiers were discarded. CDR3 identification, clonotype clustering and error correction used MiTCR with a Q25 quality threshold and the strictest error-elimination algorithm. A nonparametric unseen species model with Euler transformation was used to estimate a lower bound on total TCR beta diversity. Using fastp trimming at Q25 and MiXCR clonotype assembly, TCRdb reanalyzed the public sequencing data and kept in-frame beta chains. Under each unique CDR3 protein, matching rows form one entry showing the most common genes and DNA. TCRdb, rather than the study authors, made the V and J calls. The sample contains about 2 million distinct CDR3 sequences, roughly 52% of them found a single time. The ten largest clones represent over 2% of the sample.

This clonotype was picked up a small number of times. Its target antigen remains unknown. Base qualities are not provided; no much larger clone lies one nucleotide away. Systemically healthy Caucasian individuals from Russia, approximately 39 in total and aged about 6 to 95 years, were included as donors. Each donor gave around 9.9 milliliters of peripheral blood, collected into EDTA-treated Vacutainer tubes. Ficoll-Paque density-gradient centrifugation was used to isolate PBMCs, with at least 6.5 million per sample. Total RNA, at least 5 micrograms per sample, was extracted from PBMCs with Trizol reagent. The percentages of naive CD45RAhigh/CD27high T cells were determined by flow cytometry on a PBMC aliquot from every donor. Its CDR3 holds 16 amino acids, cysteine through phenylalanine. The only DNA kept is the CDR3, 48 bases in frame from the first base. The germline ends are 20 bases apart after V is trimmed by 7 bases and J by 0 bases. CDR1 and CDR2 are read off the germline V gene as SQVTM and ANQGSEA.

The sequence is built from TRBV29-1 and TRBJ2-3; possibly the D gene is TRBD2, per 6 matching bases. Sequenced material: blood. This TCR came from a middle-aged woman in good health. The DNA reads TGCAGCGCGGGGGTGTTCGGACGGACTAGCACAGATACGCAGTATTTT. The resulting protein is CSAGVFGRTSTDTQYF.